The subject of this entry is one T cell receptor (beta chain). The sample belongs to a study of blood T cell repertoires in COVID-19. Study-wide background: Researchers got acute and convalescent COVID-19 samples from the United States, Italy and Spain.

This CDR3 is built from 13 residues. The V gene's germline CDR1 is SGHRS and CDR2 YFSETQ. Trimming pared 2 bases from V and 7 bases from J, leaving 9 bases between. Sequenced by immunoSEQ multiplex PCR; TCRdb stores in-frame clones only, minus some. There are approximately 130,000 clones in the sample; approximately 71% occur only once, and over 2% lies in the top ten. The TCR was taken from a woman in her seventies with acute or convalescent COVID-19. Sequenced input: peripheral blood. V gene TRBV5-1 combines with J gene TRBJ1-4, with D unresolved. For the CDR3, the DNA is TGCGCCAGCAGCTTACTCCCGGGTGAAAAACTGTTTTTT. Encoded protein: CASSLLPGEKLFF.